The rows below give T cell receptor beta chains drawn from one sample of a study of regulatory T cells in long-lasting Graves disease. From the multiplex PCR reads, TCRdb called clonotypes with MiXCR, one entry per CDR3 protein. The sample holds about 320,000 distinct CDR3 sequences, 15% to 20% seen once. The sample here was peripheral blood mononuclear cells (PBMCs), taken at new diagnosis, from a patient treated with antithyroid drugs. The source of these receptors is a female donor with Graves disease. Both conserved end residues are part of each CDR3. The D gene is left open where the match is weak. The listing skips clone size in some rows; elsewhere it reads once, few, many or a size class.

V	size	J	D	DNA	CDR3
TRBV7-9	many	TRBJ2-2	.	TGTGCCAGCAGCACTGATTCGAACACCGGGGAGCTGTTTTTT	CASSTDSNTGELFF
TRBV11-2	many	TRBJ1-4	.	TGTGCCAGCAGCTTGCGGGGGCTCGGTGAAAAACTGTTTTTT	CASSLRGLGEKLFF
TRBV6-2/TRBV6-3	many	TRBJ2-5	.	TGTGCCAGCAGTTTCTTCAGGGGGGAAGAGACCCAGTACTTC	CASSFFRGEETQYF
TRBV12-5	many	TRBJ1-5	.	TGTGCTAGTGGTTTGGTAAGTCGCAATCAGCCCCAGCATTTT	CASGLVSRNQPQHF
TRBV10-3	.	TRBJ1-2	.	TGTGCCATCGGCGGGACGGCCTATGGCTACACCTTC	CAIGGTAYGYTF
TRBV12-3/TRBV12-4	.	TRBJ1-3	.	TGTGCCAGCAGTTTTTTCAGGGCAGGCGGAAACACCATATATTTT	CASSFFRAGGNTIYF
TRBV12-3/TRBV12-4	many	TRBJ2-5	TRBD1	TGTGCCAGCAGTTGGGGACAGGTCCAAGAGACCCAGTACTTC	CASSWGQVQETQYF
TRBV2	once	TRBJ1-5	.	TGTGCCAGCAGTGGGGGAATGGCTCAGCCCCAGCATTTT	CASSGGMAQPQHF
TRBV7-2	.	TRBJ2-7	TRBD2	TGTGCCAGCAGACCGTCGGGGGGGGCTCGGCAGTACTTC	CASRPSGGARQYF
TRBV12-3/TRBV12-4	.	TRBJ2-1	.	TGTGCCAGCAGTTTGACCAGCACGTACAATGAGCAGTTCTTC	CASSLTSTYNEQFF
TRBV7-3	many	TRBJ2-2	.	TGTGCCAGCAGCTCACAAATCAAACCGAACACCGGGGAGCTGTTTTTT	CASSSQIKPNTGELFF
TRBV11-3	few	TRBJ2-5	.	TGTGCCAGCAGCGGTGGAATTTCCGGACGCGGCATGGAGACCCGGTACTTC	CASSGGISGRGMETRYF
TRBV10-3	many	TRBJ1-2	.	TGTGCCGCATCCGGGACGGACTATGGCTACACCTTC	CAASGTDYGYTF
TRBV7-9	.	TRBJ2-7	TRBD2	TGTGCCAGCAGCCCACCCATCGGGGGGGAGGGGTCATACGAGCAGTACTTC	CASSPPIGGEGSYEQYF
TRBV6-2/TRBV6-3	.	TRBJ2-1	.	TGTGCCAGCCGAGCGGAAACAACCTACAATGAGCAGTTCTTC	CASRAETTYNEQFF
TRBV12-3/TRBV12-4	.	TRBJ2-3	TRBD1	TGTGCCAGTCACAGGGGGCTAGGCACAGATACGCAGTATTTT	CASHRGLGTDTQYF
TRBV10-2	few	TRBJ1-2	.	TGCGCCAGCAGTGAGTCGATGAAATATGGCTACACCTTC	CASSESMKYGYTF
TRBV12-3/TRBV12-4	many	TRBJ1-5	TRBD1	TGTGCCAGCAGACCGGGACAGAATCAGCCCCAGCATTTT	CASRPGQNQPQHF
TRBV5-4	few	TRBJ2-1	.	TGTGCCAGCAGCGGACTACAGGGGAAGGACTACAATGAGCAGTTCTTC	CASSGLQGKDYNEQFF
TRBV10-3	many	TRBJ1-6	.	TGTGCCATCAGTGACCCCCAGGGTTACTCACCCCTCCACTTT	CAISDPQGYSPLHF
TRBV9	.	TRBJ2-3	.	TGTGCCAGCAGCGTAGACTTCTCAGATACGCAGTATTTT	CASSVDFSDTQYF
TRBV11-3	many	TRBJ2-7	TRBD2	TGTGCCAGCAGCTTCAGCGGGATCTCCTACGAGCAGTACTTC	CASSFSGISYEQYF
TRBV14	many	TRBJ1-2	TRBD1	TGTGCCAGCAGCCTGGGGACAGTCAACTATGGCTACACCTTC	CASSLGTVNYGYTF
TRBV28	medium-sized	TRBJ2-7	.	TGTGCCAGCAGTTTCAACAGGGCCTACGAGCAGTACTTC	CASSFNRAYEQYF
TRBV20-1	many	TRBJ2-7	.	TGCAGTGTGGGTCAGGCTGCCTACGAGCAGTACTTC	CSVGQAAYEQYF
TRBV7-3	many	TRBJ2-7	TRBD1	TGTGCCAGCAGCCATCCGGGACAGCCCTGCTACGAGCAGTACTTC	CASSHPGQPCYEQYF
TRBV7-9	many	TRBJ1-3	.	TGTGCCAGCAGCACGGACTGGGCGATCAAGGGTACCTCTGGAAACACCATATATTTT	CASSTDWAIKGTSGNTIYF
TRBV12-3/TRBV12-4	many	TRBJ2-1	.	TGTGCCAGCAGTTTGAACAGGGTGCTAGCGGATAATGAGCAGTTCTTC	CASSLNRVLADNEQFF
TRBV20-1	few	TRBJ2-3	TRBD2	TGCAGTGCTAGTTTTCTAGCGGGCCCAGATACGCAGTATTTT	CSASFLAGPDTQYF
TRBV7-2	once	TRBJ2-7	TRBD2	TGTGCCAGCAGCACTAGCGGGACTGCCTACAAGCAGTACTTC	CASSTSGTAYKQYF
TRBV6-4	many	TRBJ2-7	.	TGTGCCAGCAGTGACCCGGATCCCTACGAGCAGTACTTC	CASSDPDPYEQYF
TRBV19	many	TRBJ1-2	.	TGTGCCAGTAGTATACCACGGACCTATGGCTACACCTTC	CASSIPRTYGYTF
TRBV27	many	TRBJ2-3	.	TGTGCCAGCAGTTTACAGTTTGGAGATACGCAGTATTTT	CASSLQFGDTQYF
TRBV10-3	many	TRBJ2-7	.	TGTGCCATCAGCGGTGACACCTCCTACGAGCAGTACTTC	CAISGDTSYEQYF
TRBV3-1	few	TRBJ2-7	.	TGTGCCAGCAGCCAAGATAAAAATCGTGGGACTCGCTCTACCTACGAGCAGTACTTC	CASSQDKNRGTRSTYEQYF
TRBV6-2/TRBV6-3	many	TRBJ1-1	.	TGTGCCAGCAGTTACTCCTCCTCCTGGGGGGCCACTGAAGCTTTCTTT	CASSYSSSWGATEAFF
TRBV12-3/TRBV12-4	once	TRBJ1-2	TRBD1	TGTGCCACGACAGGGGCTAACTATGGCTACACCTTC	CATTGANYGYTF
TRBV27	few	TRBJ1-5	.	TGTGCCAGCAGTTTATTTCACGACCCGTTGGGCTATCAGCCCCAGCATTTT	CASSLFHDPLGYQPQHF
TRBV24-1	once	TRBJ2-1	.	TGTGCCACCAGTGAGAGTAGGGTCGGATACAATGAGCAGTTCTTC	CATSESRVGYNEQFF
TRBV19	.	TRBJ2-5	TRBD1	TGTGCCAGTACAAAGGGGGCAGAAGAGACCCAGTACTTC	CASTKGAEETQYF
TRBV12-3/TRBV12-4	many	TRBJ2-3	.	TGTGCCAGCAGTAACGGACTGGGGCCAGATACGCAGTATTTT	CASSNGLGPDTQYF
TRBV28	few	TRBJ2-7	TRBD1	TGTGCCAGCAGTAGGACAGGAGGCAGCTACGAGCAGTACTTC	CASSRTGGSYEQYF
TRBV18	few	TRBJ2-4	.	TGTGCCAGCTCAGAATTAGCCAAAAACATTCAGTACTTC	CASSELAKNIQYF
TRBV7-9	many	TRBJ2-7	.	TGTGCCAGCAGCTTTTCCCGAAAAGGAGGGGGCGCAGTATACGAGCAGTACTTC	CASSFSRKGGGAVYEQYF
TRBV19	.	TRBJ2-3	TRBD2	TGTGCCAGTAGCGGACTAGCGGGAGGGATCACAGATACGCAGTATTTT	CASSGLAGGITDTQYF
TRBV20-1	many	TRBJ2-7	.	TGCAGTGCTAGAAGGACCCGTGGGGACGAGCAGTACTTC	CSARRTRGDEQYF
TRBV7-9	few	TRBJ1-3	.	TGTGCCAGCAGCCCGGGACCCACTAACACCATATATTTT	CASSPGPTNTIYF
TRBV30	many	TRBJ1-4	.	TGTGCCTGGAGCCCTGGGGGGCCATGGGAGGAAAAACTGTTTTTT	CAWSPGGPWEEKLFF
TRBV24-1	many	TRBJ1-2	.	TGTGCCACCAGTGACTCCCGGGACGGCTACACCTTC	CATSDSRDGYTF
TRBV9	many	TRBJ2-1	.	TGTGCCAGCAGCTCCCCTGCGTCTCTCTTCTACAATGAGCAGTTCTTC	CASSSPASLFYNEQFF
TRBV19	many	TRBJ1-2	.	TGTGCCAGTAGTCCCCCACGGACCCCCTATGGCTACACCTTC	CASSPPRTPYGYTF